The rows below give T cell receptor beta chains drawn from one sample of a study of graft-versus-host responses after intestinal transplantation. No cognate antigen is known for these TCRs. Only in-frame clones appear in the TCRdb table, and some are missing; sequencing was by immunoSEQ multiplex PCR. The table lists tens of thousands of clones, just under 85% of them singletons. Sequenced here: unstimulated CD8+ T cells sorted from spleen or lymph node cells, sampled before intestinal transplant. Receptors originate from a human donor who received an intestinal transplant. Both conserved end residues are part of each CDR3. The order of the fields is D gene, J gene, clone size, V gene, CDR3 DNA, CDR3 protein. D genes are given only for firm matches. Part of the rows lack a size; the others show once, few, many or a class for expanded clones.

D: TRBD1; J: TRBJ2-7; size: .; V: TRBV4-1; DNA: TGCGCCACCTCGAGGGGACAGGGGATCTACGAGCAGTACTTC; CDR3: CATSRGQGIYEQYF
D: TRBD1; J: TRBJ2-3; size: .; V: TRBV13; DNA: TGTGCCAGCAGCCACAGGGGTCCCTTCACAGATACGCAGTATTTT; CDR3: CASSHRGPFTDTQYF
D: .; J: TRBJ2-4; size: .; V: TRBV6-1; DNA: TGTGCCAGCAGTGAAATGGTAGGGGTGGGCATTCAGTACTTC; CDR3: CASSEMVGVGIQYF
D: .; J: TRBJ2-3; size: .; V: TRBV7-9; DNA: TGTGCCAGCAGCCGTAGTATCACAGATACGCAGTATTTT; CDR3: CASSRSITDTQYF
D: .; J: TRBJ2-1; size: once; V: TRBV2; DNA: TGTGCCAGCAGATATTCCTATAGCTCCTACAATGAGCAGTTCTTC; CDR3: CASRYSYSSYNEQFF
D: TRBD1; J: TRBJ2-7; size: .; V: TRBV10-1; DNA: TGCGCCAGCGGCAGGACAGGGTTGAAATACGAGCAGTACTTC; CDR3: CASGRTGLKYEQYF
D: .; J: TRBJ2-1; size: .; V: TRBV29-1; DNA: TGCAGCGTTGATAAAGTAACAAGTTATATCTATGAGCAGTTCTTC; CDR3: CSVDKVTSYIYEQFF
D: .; J: TRBJ2-7; size: few; V: TRBV9; DNA: TGTGCCAGCAGCCAAATCGAGGAGTCCTACGAGCAGTACTTC; CDR3: CASSQIEESYEQYF
D: TRBD1; J: TRBJ2-1; size: .; V: TRBV11-1; DNA: TGTGCCAGCAGCTCGGGACAGGGGAAGTACAATGAGCAGTTCTTC; CDR3: CASSSGQGKYNEQFF
D: TRBD1; J: TRBJ2-7; size: .; V: TRBV2; DNA: TGTGCCAGCCGACAGGGATCTGAACACGAGCAGTACTTC; CDR3: CASRQGSEHEQYF
D: .; J: TRBJ2-7; size: .; V: TRBV5-4; DNA: TGTGCCAGCAGCTTTAGGGGGGGGAACGACGAGCAGTACTTC; CDR3: CASSFRGGNDEQYF
D: .; J: TRBJ2-5; size: .; V: TRBV6-1; DNA: TGTGCCAGCAGTGAATTGGCAGGGGCTTTACAAGAGACCCAGTACTTC; CDR3: CASSELAGALQETQYF
D: .; J: TRBJ1-3; size: .; V: TRBV2; DNA: TGTGCCAGCAGGAGCGGGTTCTCTGGAAACACCATATATTTT; CDR3: CASRSGFSGNTIYF
D: .; J: TRBJ1-3; size: .; V: TRBV9; DNA: TGTGCCAGCAGCGTAGGTCAGGGAGGAAACACCATATATTTT; CDR3: CASSVGQGGNTIYF
D: .; J: TRBJ2-5; size: once; V: TRBV25-1; DNA: TGTGCCAGCAGTGACGGGTCCATAGCGAGGGGGCAAGAGACCCAGTACTTC; CDR3: CASSDGSIARGQETQYF
D: .; J: TRBJ1-2; size: .; V: TRBV4-1; DNA: TGCGCCAGCAGCCAAGATTGGGGGGAGAGCTATGGCTACACCTTC; CDR3: CASSQDWGESYGYTF
D: .; J: TRBJ2-5; size: .; V: TRBV7-9; DNA: TGTGCCAGCAGCTTTGTGGGGGCGAGGGAGACCCAGTACTTC; CDR3: CASSFVGARETQYF
D: TRBD1; J: TRBJ2-1; size: .; V: TRBV27; DNA: TGTGCCAGCAGTTTATCCCGACAGGGGGCCTACAATGAGCAGTTCTTC; CDR3: CASSLSRQGAYNEQFF
D: TRBD2; J: TRBJ2-5; size: .; V: TRBV4-1; DNA: TGCGCCAGCAGCCAAGAATTCGGGCTAGCGGGAAATTTGGAGACCCAGTACTTC; CDR3: CASSQEFGLAGNLETQYF
D: .; J: TRBJ2-7; size: .; V: TRBV6-1; DNA: TGTGCCAGCAACTTGGACTCGATGAGCGAGCAGTACTTC; CDR3: CASNLDSMSEQYF
D: TRBD2; J: TRBJ2-5; size: .; V: TRBV5-4; DNA: TGTGCCAGCAGCTCGGGACTAGCGGGAGTGGGAGAGACCCAGTACTTC; CDR3: CASSSGLAGVGETQYF
D: .; J: TRBJ1-4; size: .; V: TRBV7-6; DNA: TGTGCCAGCAGCCCCCGGGGGTTAGGAGAAAAACTGTTTTTT; CDR3: CASSPRGLGEKLFF
D: .; J: TRBJ2-1; size: .; V: TRBV19; DNA: TGTGCCAGTAAGAGTGGGAGAAGGGACAATGAGCAGTTCTTC; CDR3: CASKSGRRDNEQFF
D: .; J: TRBJ1-2; size: large; V: TRBV15; DNA: TGTGCCACCAGCAGAGATCCCGGACAGCGATATGGCTACACCTTC; CDR3: CATSRDPGQRYGYTF
D: .; J: TRBJ1-5; size: .; V: TRBV27; DNA: TGTGCCAGCAGTTTACTAGGGGCCGGGCAGCCCCAGCATTTT; CDR3: CASSLLGAGQPQHF
D: TRBD2; J: TRBJ2-5; size: .; V: TRBV7-9; DNA: TGTGCCAGCAGTTTTGGACTAGCGGGGCCGATAGAGACCCAGTACTTC; CDR3: CASSFGLAGPIETQYF
D: TRBD2; J: TRBJ2-3; size: few; V: TRBV10-3; DNA: TGTGCCATCAGCATAACTAGCGGGAGACTTACAGATACGCAGTATTTT; CDR3: CAISITSGRLTDTQYF
D: TRBD1; J: TRBJ2-2; size: .; V: TRBV27; DNA: TGTGCCAGCAGTTACCTACAGGGGGTAGACACCGGGGAGCTGTTTTTT; CDR3: CASSYLQGVDTGELFF
D: TRBD1; J: TRBJ2-2; size: .; V: TRBV28; DNA: TGTGCCAGCAGTTTATTTCGGACAGGGGAGGGTGCCGGGGAGCTGTTTTTT; CDR3: CASSLFRTGEGAGELFF
D: TRBD2; J: TRBJ2-1; size: few; V: TRBV4-1; DNA: TGCGCCAGCAGCCAACTAGCGGGGGGGGACAATGAGCAGTTCTTC; CDR3: CASSQLAGGDNEQFF
D: .; J: TRBJ2-1; size: .; V: TRBV7-2; DNA: TGTGCCAGCAGCACGGACAGTAGGTGGGATGAGCAGTTCTTC; CDR3: CASSTDSRWDEQFF
D: .; J: TRBJ2-1; size: .; V: TRBV6-5; DNA: TGTGCCAGCAGTTACGGGCCGGCGTACAATGAGCAGTTCTTC; CDR3: CASSYGPAYNEQFF
D: TRBD1; J: TRBJ2-1; size: .; V: TRBV2; DNA: TGTGCCAGCAGGGGGACAGGGAACAATGAGCAGTTCTTC; CDR3: CASRGTGNNEQFF
D: TRBD2; J: TRBJ2-7; size: .; V: TRBV27; DNA: TGTGCCAGCAGCCAAGCCGGGACTACCCCCTACGAGCAGTACTTC; CDR3: CASSQAGTTPYEQYF
D: .; J: TRBJ2-1; size: .; V: TRBV5-1; DNA: TGCGCCAGCAGCCGAGGGTACAATGAGCAGTTCTTC; CDR3: CASSRGYNEQFF
D: TRBD1; J: TRBJ2-7; size: .; V: TRBV5-1; DNA: TGCGCCAGCAGCTACGACAGGGTCCCCTACGAGCAGTACTTC; CDR3: CASSYDRVPYEQYF
D: .; J: TRBJ1-1; size: .; V: TRBV19; DNA: TGTGCCAGTAGTCTGACTCAGGGGTTACGAACTGAAGCTTTCTTT; CDR3: CASSLTQGLRTEAFF
D: TRBD1; J: TRBJ2-7; size: .; V: TRBV9; DNA: TGTGCCAGCAGCGAGAACACAGGGGGCTTCGACGAGCAGTACTTC; CDR3: CASSENTGGFDEQYF
D: .; J: TRBJ1-1; size: .; V: TRBV9; DNA: TGTGCCAGCAGCCCGAGTGGAGGGAGGGGCATTGAAGCTTTCTTT; CDR3: CASSPSGGRGIEAFF
D: .; J: TRBJ1-2; size: once; V: TRBV4-1; DNA: TGCGCCAGCAGCCAGAGCCCAGGGGCGAGGGTGGATGGCTACACCTTC; CDR3: CASSQSPGARVDGYTF
D: .; J: TRBJ2-7; size: .; V: TRBV29-1; DNA: TGCAGCGTTAGCGGAATCTCCTACGAGCAGTACTTC; CDR3: CSVSGISYEQYF
D: TRBD1; J: TRBJ2-7; size: once; V: TRBV6-6; DNA: TGTGCCAGCAGTGCCAGGGGGCTCTCCTCCTACGAGCAGTACTTC; CDR3: CASSARGLSSYEQYF
D: TRBD1; J: TRBJ1-2; size: .; V: TRBV27; DNA: TGTGCCAGCAGTTTTCTTGGTCCGACAGGGCCTAACTATGGCTACACCTTC; CDR3: CASSFLGPTGPNYGYTF
D: .; J: TRBJ2-7; size: .; V: TRBV14; DNA: TGTGCCAGCAGCCAAGATGTAACCTACGAGCAGTACTTC; CDR3: CASSQDVTYEQYF
D: .; J: TRBJ1-1; size: once; V: TRBV5-1; DNA: TGCGCCAGCAGCTTGAGCGCCAGGGGCCCTTTGAACACTGAAGCTTTCTTT; CDR3: CASSLSARGPLNTEAFF
D: .; J: TRBJ2-7; size: .; V: TRBV28; DNA: TGTGCCAGCAGTTCGGGTCTTCGGGATGAGCAGTACTTC; CDR3: CASSSGLRDEQYF
D: TRBD1; J: TRBJ2-2; size: .; V: TRBV9; DNA: TGTGCCAGCAACCCCGGGACAGCCCTCACCGGGGAGCTGTTTTTT; CDR3: CASNPGTALTGELFF
D: .; J: TRBJ2-1; size: .; V: TRBV28; DNA: TGTGCCAGCAGTTTACGGTTAACAGGGTGGGGGTACAATGAGCAGTTCTTC; CDR3: CASSLRLTGWGYNEQFF
D: .; J: TRBJ2-3; size: .; V: TRBV11-2; DNA: TGTGCCAGCTACTCTAGGGGCCGCACAGATACGCAGTATTTT; CDR3: CASYSRGRTDTQYF
D: TRBD1; J: TRBJ2-6; size: once; V: TRBV29-1; DNA: TGCAGCGCCCGGACAGGGGGCTCCTCTGGGGCCAACGTCCTGACTTTC; CDR3: CSARTGGSSGANVLTF
D: .; J: TRBJ1-1; size: .; V: TRBV5-1; DNA: TGCGCCAGCAGCTGGGGGGACGGGGCGAACACTGAAGCTTTCTTT; CDR3: CASSWGDGANTEAFF